This TCR beta chain was sequenced in a study of T cells in tumors after PD-1 blockade (dated by TCRdb to the late 2010s). Concerning the study at large: Patients were excluded if they had prior checkpoint blockade, use of systemic immunosuppressants, or recent radiotherapy or other anti-cancer therapy within 4 weeks. To compare clonotypes in blood and tumor, bulk TCR sequencing was done on 10 to 11 peripheral blood samples taken from 5 patients. A subset of patients also received ongoing daily vismodegib 150 mg during anti-PD-1 treatment. Using site-matched tumors from BCC or SCC patients sampled before and after anti-PD-1 therapy, the study carried out paired single-cell RNA and TCR sequencing. RECIST version 1.1 was the standard used to evaluate clinical response. On average, peripheral blood samples yielded about 37,000 unique clonotypes and 95,000 to 140,000 TCR templates (range about 24,000-290,000). Pembrolizumab 200 mg every 3 weeks or cemiplimab 350 mg every 2 weeks was administered to patients. The paper as a whole reports these results and caveats: Where the novel T cell clones came from was not determined, and possible sources could include lymphoid organs or rare unexpanded clones inside the tumor or in the tumor periphery. Roughly 40% of TCR clonotypes from the tumor were detected in blood, and certain novel exhausted tumor clones were present in blood collected before treatment, which suggests recruitment from the periphery.

For bulk TCRbeta sequencing, genomic DNA was extracted from tumor biopsies or peripheral blood, and input amounts ranged from about 600 ng to 6,004 ng. Every patient was a poor candidate for surgical resection and had histologically proven advanced or metastatic basal or squamous cell carcinoma. Of the ten or so patients in the basal cell carcinoma cohort, several underwent bulk tumor TCR sequencing. Deep TCRbeta sequencing was performed with the immunoSEQ platform. In the source study's methods: Only productive rearrangements were exported from the immunoSEQ Analyzer for downstream analysis. T cell phenotypes were assigned to bulk TCRbeta clonotypes by matching the clonotypes to single-cell RNA+TCR-seq clones with the same TCRbeta sequence. Using bulk TCR sequencing data, clone enrichment in tumor was calculated by dividing a clone's tumor frequency by the same clone's PBMC frequency. GLIPH was used to group TCRs into specificity groups, clusters of distinct TCRs likely recognizing common antigens via shared CDR3 motifs. Entries here come from immuneACCESS through TCRdb and include only in-frame sequences with V and J called. Some clones fail to appear in such tables; in the studies checked, an unresolved V gene covers under half of the shortfall, and the cause of the remainder is unknown. V, J and clone size are taken as reported in that table, and D and trimming were inferred from the DNA itself. The sample table records tens of thousands of clones; 70% to 85% of these occur just once. The ten largest clones represent roughly 9.4% of the sample.

Based on the germline V gene, the CDR1 and CDR2 sequences are MDHEN and SYDVKM. V is pared back by 5 bases and J by 1 base, with 13 bases lying between the germline termini. The CDR3 numbers 15 residues from cysteine through phenylalanine. The read is trimmed to its CDR3 DNA, 45 bases read in frame from base 1. Turning to this clone: Its cognate antigen has yet to be identified. No base qualities exist here, and no much larger clone lies one base off it.

Recombination joined TRBV28 with TRBJ2-3; the D gene remains uncertain. The sample was PBMCs, taken before anti-PD-1 therapy. The receptor was isolated from a human donor with advanced basal cell or squamous cell carcinoma (not recorded which). For the CDR3, the sequence is CASSDRSSGTDTQYF. In nucleotide form, the sequence is TGTGCCAGCAGTGATCGGTCCTCGGGCACAGATACGCAGTATTTT.